This TCR beta chain was documented in a study of blood T cell repertoires in COVID-19 (dated by TCRdb to 2019 to 2021). Context from the whole study: Samples covering the acute and convalescent phases of COVID-19 were provided by collaborators in the United States, Italy and Spain. The sample metadata nearly always contained a de-identified subject ID, COVID-19 status, age in years and sex. The repertoires were released in a freely available public database intended as a resource for research on the immune response to SARS-CoV-2. The samples were drawn from the first 160 participants of the ongoing ImmuneRACE study and from over 950 subjects provided by 6 global collaborators. The material from the prospective study consisted of cDNA or gDNA derived from T cells, B-cell-depleted T cells, or PBMCs. Where HLA class I and class II types were available, the types were taken from metadata supplied by the sample provider, not from assay-based typing. Subjects who had been exposed to COVID-19, were actively infected with it, or had recovered from it provided the deeply sampled blood TCRbeta repertoires that made up the dataset.

Summary of the overall study and its limitations: Clinical and demographic metadata were provided uncurated, with the amount varying by source and participant.

The CDR1 and CDR2 encoded by the germline V gene are SGHDT and YYEEEE. Counted from cysteine to phenylalanine, this CDR3 has 14 amino acids. Only CDR3 DNA remains: 42 bases, in frame from the first base. Germline trimming: 1 base from V, 7 bases from J; junction bases outside gene matches: 5. Enrolling through a virtual design, the prospective study's participants ranged in age from about 18 to 100 years and lived across 24 United States geographic areas. Cohort assignment in the prospective study relied on participant-reported clinical history from a screening survey and a study questionnaire. Mobile phlebotomists in the prospective study collected whole blood, serum and a nasopharyngeal or oropharyngeal swab from every participant. Prospective study participants could optionally give additional blood draws and questionnaires over an approximately 2-month period. Prospective study blood samples were shipped either frozen or at room temperature before DNA extraction.

As regards this clone: The specificity of this receptor is unknown. Per-nucleotide qualities are absent, and no much larger clonotype sits a single base away.

The immunoSEQ Assay, a bias-controlled multiplex PCR, was used to amplify TCRbeta CDR3 regions from genomic DNA. The study's own analysis went as follows. Within the assay, amplification of reference gene primers was used to estimate how many nucleated cells each sample contained. To quantify the absolute abundance of each unique TCRbeta CDR3 rearrangement, sequence reads were collapsed and filtered. For each sample, productive Simpson clonality was calculated as the square root of Simpson's diversity index across productive rearrangements. TCRdb took this table from immuneACCESS and kept in-frame rearrangements with V and J called. Such tables lack part of the clones; where checked against another copy, unresolved V genes explain under half of the gap, and the rest is unexplained. The D gene and trimming were derived from the DNA, and the V and J assignments and clone size from that table. Here the sample has 200,000 or so clones; about nine tenths occur a single time. Of the sample, roughly 2.3% falls within the top ten clones.

This TCR derives from a woman aged 40 to 50 with acute COVID-19. Sequencing used PBMCs or T cells enriched from blood (not recorded which). The rearranged chain carries TRBV5-6 and TRBJ1-5; 7 bases in the junction line up with TRBD1. The nucleotide sequence reads as follows: TGTGCCAGCAGCTTGAACAGGGGAGACCAGCCCCAGCATTTT. It translates as CASSLNRGDQPQHF. Reference TRBV5-6 and TRBJ1-5 proteins supply the regions before and after the CDR3; the full variable domain is: DAGVTQSPTHLIKTRGQQVTLRCSPKSGHDTVSWYQQALGQGPQFIFQYYEEEERQRGNFPDRFSGHQFPNYSSELNVNALLLGDSALYLCASSLNRGDQPQHFGDGTRLSIL.